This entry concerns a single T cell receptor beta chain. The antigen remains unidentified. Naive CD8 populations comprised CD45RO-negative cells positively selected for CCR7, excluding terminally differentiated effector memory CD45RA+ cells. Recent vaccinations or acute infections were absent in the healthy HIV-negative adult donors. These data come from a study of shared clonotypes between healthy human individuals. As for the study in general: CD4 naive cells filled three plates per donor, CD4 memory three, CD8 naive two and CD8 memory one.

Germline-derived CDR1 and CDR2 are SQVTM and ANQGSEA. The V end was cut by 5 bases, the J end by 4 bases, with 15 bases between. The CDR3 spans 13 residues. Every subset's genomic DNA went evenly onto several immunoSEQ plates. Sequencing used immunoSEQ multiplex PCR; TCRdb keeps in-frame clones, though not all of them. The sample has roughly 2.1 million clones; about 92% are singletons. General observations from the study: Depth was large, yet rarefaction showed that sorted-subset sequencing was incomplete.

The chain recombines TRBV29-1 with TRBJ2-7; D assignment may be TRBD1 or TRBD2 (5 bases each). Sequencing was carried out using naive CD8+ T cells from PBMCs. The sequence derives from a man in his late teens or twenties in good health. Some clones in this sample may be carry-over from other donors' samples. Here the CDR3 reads CSVSGTLDYEQYF. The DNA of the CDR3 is TGCAGCGTTTCAGGGACCTTAGATTACGAGCAGTACTTC.